A selection of T cell receptor beta chains follows, all from one sample in a study of blood T cell repertoires in COVID-19. TCRdb's table, derived via immunoSEQ multiplex PCR, lists solely in-frame clones and lacks some. Found here are 150,000 to 200,000 clones, roughly nine tenths of them singletons; the top ten hold 9.5% to 13%. Input material: peripheral blood. These receptors were collected from a woman aged 55-69 years with COVID-19, enrolled during active disease. Both conserved end residues are part of each CDR3. Fields, in order: J gene, D gene, V gene, clone size, CDR3 protein, CDR3 DNA. D genes are given only for firm matches. Clone size is given for some rows only: seen once, a few or many times, or a class if the clone is expanded.

TRBJ2-1 TRBD1 TRBV20-1 once CSASSGTGEFEQFF TGCAGTGCCAGTTCTGGGACAGGCGAATTTGAGCAGTTCTTC
TRBJ2-7 TRBD2 TRBV11-3 once CASSLVSGRPAYEQYF TGTGCCAGCAGCTTAGTGAGCGGGAGGCCTGCCTACGAGCAGTACTTC
TRBJ1-2 . TRBV10-3 . CAISESEGQGFGYTF TGTGCCATCAGTGAGTCGGAGGGGCAGGGCTTTGGCTACACCTTC
TRBJ2-7 . TRBV10-3 . CAISESDSSSYEQYF TGTGCCATCAGTGAGTCGGACTCCAGCTCCTACGAGCAGTACTTC
TRBJ1-1 . TRBV30 few CAWSLDDNTEAFF TGTGCCTGGAGTCTAGACGACAACACTGAAGCTTTCTTT
TRBJ2-7 TRBD1 TRBV7-9 . CASSPGGSYEQYF TGTGCCAGCAGCCCAGGGGGTAGCTACGAGCAGTACTTC
TRBJ2-5 . TRBV24-1 . CATSDYLGGKTQYF TGTGCCACCAGTGATTATCTAGGCGGGAAGACCCAGTACTTC
TRBJ2-7 TRBD1 TRBV5-8 . CASSLSRGPYEQYF TGTGCCAGCAGCTTGAGTAGGGGGCCTTACGAGCAGTACTTC
TRBJ1-2 TRBD1 TRBV24-1 . CATSDRDRGRNGYTF TGTGCCACCAGTGATAGGGACAGGGGGAGAAATGGCTACACCTTC
TRBJ1-3 . TRBV11-2 . CASSLERGPGNTIYF TGTGCCAGCAGCTTAGAGAGAGGGCCAGGAAACACCATATATTTT
TRBJ2-7 TRBD2 TRBV5-6 . CASSYLAGAYPYEQYF TGTGCCAGCAGCTACCTAGCGGGAGCATATCCCTACGAGCAGTACTTC
TRBJ1-2 . TRBV27 . CASSLRGVYGYTF TGTGCCAGCAGTTTACGGGGGGTCTATGGCTACACCTTC
TRBJ1-1 TRBD1 TRBV6-5 few CASSYPGQGSEAFF TGTGCCAGCAGTTACCCCGGACAGGGTTCTGAAGCTTTCTTT
TRBJ1-5 . TRBV7-6 . CASSLAESAAQHF TGTGCCAGCAGCTTAGCTGAGTCCGCGGCCCAGCATTTT
TRBJ1-2 TRBD1 TRBV4-3 . CASSQDATGGNGYTF TGCGCCAGCAGCCAAGATGCGACAGGGGGCAATGGCTACACCTTC
TRBJ1-2 TRBD1 TRBV4-3 . CASSPSSTGTYGYTF TGCGCCAGCAGCCCCTCTTCGACAGGGACCTATGGCTACACCTTC
TRBJ2-2 . TRBV5-1 . CASSLGGGTSNTGELFF TGCGCCAGCAGCTTGGGTGGGGGCACAAGTAACACCGGGGAGCTGTTTTTT
TRBJ2-1 . TRBV3-1/TRBV3-2 . CASSPRLYNEQFF TGTGCCAGCAGCCCAAGACTATACAATGAGCAGTTCTTC
TRBJ1-2 TRBD1 TRBV2 . CASSEMAGGGYTF TGTGCCAGCAGTGAAATGGCAGGGGGTGGCTACACCTTC
TRBJ1-4 . TRBV30 . CAWSRGRTSSTNEKLFF TGTGCCTGGAGTAGGGGCCGCACCTCTTCAACTAATGAAAAACTGTTTTTT
TRBJ2-7 TRBD2 TRBV5-1 few CASSKGTSGIEQYF TGCGCCAGCAGCAAAGGGACTAGCGGGATCGAGCAGTACTTC
TRBJ2-7 . TRBV5-8 . CASSWLDREVYEQYF TGTGCCAGCAGCTGGCTTGACAGGGAGGTTTACGAGCAGTACTTC
TRBJ1-4 . TRBV7-9 . CASSLFGRGDQEKLFF TGTGCCAGCAGCTTATTCGGTCGGGGGGATCAAGAAAAACTGTTTTTT
TRBJ1-5 TRBD1 TRBV12-3/TRBV12-4 . CASSGQGHQPQHF TGTGCCAGCAGTGGACAGGGTCATCAGCCCCAGCATTTT
TRBJ1-4 TRBD1 TRBV11-3 . CASSSRTGGGEKLFF TGTGCCAGCAGCTCCAGGACAGGGGGCGGTGAAAAACTGTTTTTT
TRBJ1-1 . TRBV27 . CASRGRRGSEAFF TGTGCCAGCAGGGGGCGTAGGGGGTCTGAAGCTTTCTTT
TRBJ1-4 TRBD1 TRBV4-2 . CASSQDPGRGNEKLFF TGTGCCAGCAGCCAAGATCCGGGCAGGGGGAATGAAAAACTGTTTTTT
TRBJ1-1 . TRBV3-1/TRBV3-2 . CASSWRQSNTEAFF TGTGCCAGCTCATGGAGACAGAGCAACACTGAAGCTTTCTTT
TRBJ1-5 . TRBV23-1 . CASSQSSPPQGGGQPQHF TGCGCCAGCAGTCAATCAAGTCCGCCTCAGGGAGGGGGTCAGCCCCAGCATTTT
TRBJ1-3 . TRBV7-9 . CASSLARSGNTIYF TGTGCCAGCAGCTTAGCGCGGAGCGGAAACACCATATATTTT